This entry is about one TCR beta chain. The data are from a study of blood T cell repertoires in COVID-19. About the research overall: The study drew acute and convalescent COVID-19 samples from the United States, Italy and Spain. Nucleic acid was either cDNA or gDNA, and it came from T cells, B-cell-depleted T cells, or PBMCs.

Per the original data handling: Amplification of reference gene primers provided the estimated nucleated cell counts. Repertoires were generated with immunoSEQ multiplex PCR, while TCRdb's copy carries only in-frame clones and drops some. D and trimming were read from the DNA, whereas the V and J calls and clone size are those reported in that table. The sample contains hundreds of thousands of clones, roughly 87% of which appear only once. The germline V and J ends were trimmed by 5 bases and 10 bases, with 12 bases remaining between them. Germline CDR1 reads MDHEN; CDR2 reads SYDVKM. This CDR3 has 13 residues. Two negative PCRs, clearance, or symptom resolution had been documented for recovered Cohort 3 donors.

The sequence came from a woman between 25 and 40 years old who had recovered from COVID-19. J is TRBJ1-6 and V is TRBV28; D remains unclear. The sample comprised PBMCs or T cells enriched from blood (not recorded which). This chain's CDR3 is CASSAHSESPLHF. CDR3 in DNA: TGTGCCAGCAGTGCTCACAGTGAGTCACCCCTCCACTTT.